This is a list of T cell receptor beta chains from one sample in a study of T cell responses to AZD1222 COVID-19 vaccine. Some clones are missing from TCRdb's copy, which holds only in-frame ones; the method was immunoSEQ multiplex PCR. The table lists 150,000 to 200,000 clones, about 90% of them singletons. The specimen was peripheral blood, collected on day 0 of AZD1222 vaccination. The receptor source for this set is an adult in good health. Each CDR3 is given with its conserved first and last residue. The order of the fields is clone size, D gene, J gene, CDR3 length, V gene, CDR3 DNA, CDR3 protein. A D gene is named only where the DNA matches it firmly. Clone size appears in some rows only: once, few, many, or a class for an expanded clone.

clone_size: NA
d_call: NA
j_call: TRBJ1-3
cdr3_length: 17
v_call: TRBV4-1
cdr3_nt: TGCGCCAGCAGCCAAGATTCGGGCAGGGCGACTGGAAACACCATATATTTT
cdr3_aa: CASSQDSGRATGNTIYF

clone_size: NA
d_call: NA
j_call: TRBJ2-1
cdr3_length: 15
v_call: TRBV11-2
cdr3_nt: TGTGCCAGCAGCTTTTTTACTAGCTCCTACAATGAGCAGTTCTTC
cdr3_aa: CASSFFTSSYNEQFF

clone_size: NA
d_call: NA
j_call: TRBJ1-2
cdr3_length: 13
v_call: TRBV6-5
cdr3_nt: TGTGCCAGCAGTTACTCGAGTTCGAATGGCTACACCTTC
cdr3_aa: CASSYSSSNGYTF

clone_size: NA
d_call: TRBD1
j_call: TRBJ1-5
cdr3_length: 13
v_call: TRBV19
cdr3_nt: TGTGCCACCACCGACAGGGTCAATCAGCCCCAGCATTTT
cdr3_aa: CATTDRVNQPQHF

clone_size: NA
d_call: TRBD2
j_call: TRBJ2-1
cdr3_length: 18
v_call: TRBV4-3
cdr3_nt: TGCGCCAGCCAACCCCGGACTAGCGGAGGGGGGGTTTACAATGAGCAGTTCTTC
cdr3_aa: CASQPRTSGGGVYNEQFF

clone_size: NA
d_call: NA
j_call: TRBJ1-5
cdr3_length: 15
v_call: TRBV6-2/TRBV6-3
cdr3_nt: TGTGCCAGCAGTTATCGAGGGGATAGCAATCAGCCCCAGCATTTT
cdr3_aa: CASSYRGDSNQPQHF

clone_size: NA
d_call: NA
j_call: TRBJ1-5
cdr3_length: 13
v_call: TRBV7-2
cdr3_nt: TGTGCCAGCAGTTTCCCGGCGGGGCAGCCCCAGCATTTT
cdr3_aa: CASSFPAGQPQHF

clone_size: once
d_call: NA
j_call: TRBJ1-2
cdr3_length: 15
v_call: TRBV5-6
cdr3_nt: TGTGCCAGCAGCTTGATGGGGGGGCCAGTTTATGGCTACACCTTC
cdr3_aa: CASSLMGGPVYGYTF

clone_size: once
d_call: NA
j_call: TRBJ2-3
cdr3_length: 16
v_call: TRBV3-1/TRBV3-2
cdr3_nt: TGTGCCAGCAGCCAAGATCCGGCGGATTACACAGATACGCAGTATTTT
cdr3_aa: CASSQDPADYTDTQYF

clone_size: NA
d_call: NA
j_call: TRBJ1-2
cdr3_length: 13
v_call: TRBV5-1
cdr3_nt: TGCGCCAGCAGCTTGGATTCCAACTATGGCTACACCTTC
cdr3_aa: CASSLDSNYGYTF

clone_size: NA
d_call: TRBD2
j_call: TRBJ2-1
cdr3_length: 16
v_call: TRBV3-1/TRBV3-2
cdr3_nt: TGTGCCAGCAGCCAACGTAGCGGGGGATTCTACAATGAGCAGTTCTTC
cdr3_aa: CASSQRSGGFYNEQFF

clone_size: NA
d_call: NA
j_call: TRBJ1-1
cdr3_length: 15
v_call: TRBV28
cdr3_nt: TGTGCCAGCACTCCCTCCGGGACGGGGAACACTGAAGCTTTCTTT
cdr3_aa: CASTPSGTGNTEAFF

clone_size: NA
d_call: NA
j_call: TRBJ1-5
cdr3_length: 11
v_call: TRBV7-9
cdr3_nt: TGTGCCAGCAGCTTAATGGGACCCCAGCATTTT
cdr3_aa: CASSLMGPQHF

clone_size: once
d_call: NA
j_call: TRBJ1-3
cdr3_length: 15
v_call: TRBV3-1/TRBV3-2
cdr3_nt: TGTGCCAGCAGCCAACTTGGAGGCTTTGGAAACACCATATATTTT
cdr3_aa: CASSQLGGFGNTIYF

clone_size: once
d_call: NA
j_call: TRBJ2-7
cdr3_length: 12
v_call: TRBV30
cdr3_nt: TGTGCCTGGAGTCGAGGGACCCACGAGCAGTACTTC
cdr3_aa: CAWSRGTHEQYF

clone_size: NA
d_call: TRBD2
j_call: TRBJ2-3
cdr3_length: 17
v_call: TRBV18
cdr3_nt: TGTGCCAGCTCACCCCCGGGGACTAGCGGTTACACAGATACGCAGTATTTT
cdr3_aa: CASSPPGTSGYTDTQYF

clone_size: NA
d_call: NA
j_call: TRBJ1-2
cdr3_length: 12
v_call: TRBV30
cdr3_nt: TGTGCCTGCCGTTGGGGGGCCTATGGCTACACCTTC
cdr3_aa: CACRWGAYGYTF

clone_size: NA
d_call: NA
j_call: TRBJ2-1
cdr3_length: 16
v_call: TRBV4-2
cdr3_nt: TGTGCCAGCAGCCAAGATCCGGGAGTAGGGTCCAATGAGCAGTTCTTC
cdr3_aa: CASSQDPGVGSNEQFF

clone_size: NA
d_call: TRBD1
j_call: TRBJ2-6
cdr3_length: 17
v_call: TRBV9
cdr3_nt: TGTGCCAGCAGCTTCGGACAGGATGGCGCTGGGGCCAACGTCCTGACTTTC
cdr3_aa: CASSFGQDGAGANVLTF

clone_size: NA
d_call: TRBD2
j_call: TRBJ2-3
cdr3_length: 14
v_call: TRBV5-4
cdr3_nt: TGTGCCAGCAGTTCCGGGGGGGCCCAAGATACGCAGTATTTT
cdr3_aa: CASSSGGAQDTQYF

clone_size: NA
d_call: NA
j_call: TRBJ1-2
cdr3_length: 15
v_call: TRBV27
cdr3_nt: TGTGCCAGCAGTTCGGGGATTAGGGCTAACTATGGCTACACCTTC
cdr3_aa: CASSSGIRANYGYTF

clone_size: NA
d_call: NA
j_call: TRBJ2-1
cdr3_length: 19
v_call: TRBV3-1/TRBV3-2
cdr3_nt: TGTGCCAGCAGCCAGCACTCCCCCTTAGCGGTCAGCTCCTACAATGAGCAGTTCTTC
cdr3_aa: CASSQHSPLAVSSYNEQFF

clone_size: NA
d_call: NA
j_call: TRBJ1-2
cdr3_length: 15
v_call: TRBV6-2/TRBV6-3
cdr3_nt: TGTGCCAGCAGTACTGCTGCCAGGGTGGTTTACGGCTACACCTTC
cdr3_aa: CASSTAARVVYGYTF

clone_size: NA
d_call: NA
j_call: TRBJ1-1
cdr3_length: 14
v_call: TRBV2
cdr3_nt: TGTGCCAGCAGAGGAGGAGGACGGTACACTGAAGCTTTCTTT
cdr3_aa: CASRGGGRYTEAFF

clone_size: NA
d_call: NA
j_call: TRBJ1-3
cdr3_length: 14
v_call: TRBV7-9
cdr3_nt: TGTGCCAGCAGCTTATTCAGGGAGGAAAACACCATATATTTT
cdr3_aa: CASSLFREENTIYF

clone_size: NA
d_call: TRBD2
j_call: TRBJ2-7
cdr3_length: 17
v_call: TRBV10-3
cdr3_nt: TGTGCCACCCCCGGGGCGAGGAGCGGGAGGACAAGCTACGAGCAGTACTTC
cdr3_aa: CATPGARSGRTSYEQYF

clone_size: NA
d_call: NA
j_call: TRBJ1-5
cdr3_length: 15
v_call: TRBV5-1
cdr3_nt: TGCGCCAGCAGCTTGGGAACAGGGCCCAATCAGCCCCAGCATTTT
cdr3_aa: CASSLGTGPNQPQHF

clone_size: NA
d_call: NA
j_call: TRBJ2-2
cdr3_length: 13
v_call: TRBV6-6
cdr3_nt: TGTGCCAGCATCCCCCAGGGCACCGGGGAGCTGTTTTTT
cdr3_aa: CASIPQGTGELFF

clone_size: NA
d_call: NA
j_call: TRBJ2-5
cdr3_length: 14
v_call: TRBV7-8
cdr3_nt: TGTGCCAGCAGCCGAGTCGTCGCTTCAGAGACCCAGTACTTC
cdr3_aa: CASSRVVASETQYF

clone_size: once
d_call: NA
j_call: TRBJ1-2
cdr3_length: 13
v_call: TRBV5-1
cdr3_nt: TGCGCCAGCAGCTTGCCGGGATTCTATGGCTACACCTTC
cdr3_aa: CASSLPGFYGYTF

clone_size: NA
d_call: NA
j_call: TRBJ2-7
cdr3_length: 13
v_call: TRBV6-6
cdr3_nt: TGTGCCAGCAGTTACCGGGAGAGCTACGAGCAGTACTTC
cdr3_aa: CASSYRESYEQYF

clone_size: NA
d_call: TRBD2
j_call: TRBJ2-7
cdr3_length: 19
v_call: TRBV4-2
cdr3_nt: TGTGCCAGCAGCCAAGATCTTCACGGACTAGCGGGGGGGCCAGGGGAGCAGTACTTC
cdr3_aa: CASSQDLHGLAGGPGEQYF

clone_size: NA
d_call: TRBD1
j_call: TRBJ1-4
cdr3_length: 15
v_call: TRBV27
cdr3_nt: TGTGCCAGCAGTCTCGGGACAGGGGTTGCTGAAAAACTGTTTTTT
cdr3_aa: CASSLGTGVAEKLFF

clone_size: NA
d_call: NA
j_call: TRBJ1-5
cdr3_length: 15
v_call: TRBV27
cdr3_nt: TGTGCCAGCAGTTTACAGGGAGATAGCAATCAGCCCCAGCATTTT
cdr3_aa: CASSLQGDSNQPQHF

clone_size: NA
d_call: NA
j_call: TRBJ2-5
cdr3_length: 13
v_call: TRBV6-4
cdr3_nt: TGTGCCAGCAGCCCGGGGGCGGGGGAGACCCAGTACTTC
cdr3_aa: CASSPGAGETQYF

clone_size: NA
d_call: NA
j_call: TRBJ1-2
cdr3_length: 15
v_call: TRBV5-1
cdr3_nt: TGCGCCAGCAGCCTGTCTGGGAGTTCGGTCTATGGCTACACCTTC
cdr3_aa: CASSLSGSSVYGYTF

clone_size: once
d_call: NA
j_call: TRBJ2-1
cdr3_length: 15
v_call: TRBV9
cdr3_nt: TGTGCCAGCAGCGTATTGGCGGAGACCTACAATGAGCAGTTCTTC
cdr3_aa: CASSVLAETYNEQFF

clone_size: NA
d_call: TRBD2
j_call: TRBJ2-7
cdr3_length: 14
v_call: TRBV29-1
cdr3_nt: TGCAGCGTTGGGACGGGACTAGCGGTCTACGAGCAGTACTTC
cdr3_aa: CSVGTGLAVYEQYF

clone_size: NA
d_call: NA
j_call: TRBJ1-1
cdr3_length: 13
v_call: TRBV11-2
cdr3_nt: TGTGCCAGCAGCCATATTCGGAACACTGAAGCTTTCTTT
cdr3_aa: CASSHIRNTEAFF

clone_size: NA
d_call: NA
j_call: TRBJ2-7
cdr3_length: 13
v_call: TRBV28
cdr3_nt: TGTGCCAGCGGGTCGGGGGCGGTCTACGAGCAGTACTTC
cdr3_aa: CASGSGAVYEQYF

clone_size: NA
d_call: NA
j_call: TRBJ2-7
cdr3_length: 15
v_call: TRBV27
cdr3_nt: TGTGCCAGCAGTTTATCGTCAGGCCCGACCTACGAGCAGTACTTC
cdr3_aa: CASSLSSGPTYEQYF

clone_size: NA
d_call: NA
j_call: TRBJ2-3
cdr3_length: 14
v_call: TRBV5-1
cdr3_nt: TGCGCCAGCAGCTTGGGGGCCCTGACAGATACGCAGTATTTT
cdr3_aa: CASSLGALTDTQYF

clone_size: NA
d_call: NA
j_call: TRBJ1-2
cdr3_length: 15
v_call: TRBV19
cdr3_nt: TGTGCCAGTATGGGGATGGACGGAGCTAACTATGGCTACACCTTC
cdr3_aa: CASMGMDGANYGYTF

clone_size: NA
d_call: TRBD1
j_call: TRBJ2-2
cdr3_length: 15
v_call: TRBV6-5
cdr3_nt: TGTGCCAGCTGTAGGGAAGGACAGGGCACCGGGGAGCTGTTTTTT
cdr3_aa: CASCREGQGTGELFF

clone_size: NA
d_call: NA
j_call: TRBJ2-7
cdr3_length: 13
v_call: TRBV27
cdr3_nt: TGTGCCAGCAGTTTCGCAGGGAACTACGAGCAGTACTTC
cdr3_aa: CASSFAGNYEQYF

clone_size: NA
d_call: TRBD2
j_call: TRBJ2-7
cdr3_length: 15
v_call: TRBV11-2
cdr3_nt: TGTGCCAGCAGCTCGACTAGCGGGAGCTCCTACGAGCAGTACTTC
cdr3_aa: CASSSTSGSSYEQYF

clone_size: few
d_call: NA
j_call: TRBJ1-5
cdr3_length: 17
v_call: TRBV15
cdr3_nt: TGTGCCACCAGCTCCTACGGGGCAGAGATCAGCAATCAGCCCCAGCATTTT
cdr3_aa: CATSSYGAEISNQPQHF

clone_size: NA
d_call: NA
j_call: TRBJ1-1
cdr3_length: 17
v_call: TRBV28
cdr3_nt: TGTGCCAGCAGCACCACCAGGTGGGGGCTCAAGAACACTGAAGCTTTCTTT
cdr3_aa: CASSTTRWGLKNTEAFF

clone_size: NA
d_call: NA
j_call: TRBJ1-1
cdr3_length: 14
v_call: TRBV14
cdr3_nt: TGTGCCAGCAGCCAAGGCTGGGAGGGGACTGAAGCTTTCTTT
cdr3_aa: CASSQGWEGTEAFF

clone_size: NA
d_call: NA
j_call: TRBJ2-1
cdr3_length: 14
v_call: TRBV6-6
cdr3_nt: TGTGCCAGCAGTTACTCGGACACCTACAATGAGCAGTTCTTC
cdr3_aa: CASSYSDTYNEQFF

clone_size: NA
d_call: NA
j_call: TRBJ1-1
cdr3_length: 12
v_call: TRBV7-2
cdr3_nt: TGTGCCAGCAGAAAACCCACTGTTGAAGCTTTCTTT
cdr3_aa: CASRKPTVEAFF

clone_size: NA
d_call: TRBD2
j_call: TRBJ2-3
cdr3_length: 19
v_call: TRBV3-1/TRBV3-2
cdr3_nt: TGTGCCAGCAGCCCCCCCTTACTAGCGGGGGGGCCAATCACAGATACGCAGTATTTT
cdr3_aa: CASSPPLLAGGPITDTQYF

clone_size: NA
d_call: NA
j_call: TRBJ2-2
cdr3_length: 11
v_call: TRBV20-1
cdr3_nt: TGCAGTGCTAAAGGGGACGGGGAGCTGTTTTTT
cdr3_aa: CSAKGDGELFF

clone_size: NA
d_call: TRBD2
j_call: TRBJ2-1
cdr3_length: 14
v_call: TRBV30
cdr3_nt: TGTGCCGTCCGGCGGGGGGGCTCCTACAATGAGCAGTTCTTC
cdr3_aa: CAVRRGGSYNEQFF

clone_size: NA
d_call: TRBD1
j_call: TRBJ1-2
cdr3_length: 18
v_call: TRBV5-1
cdr3_nt: TGCGCCAGCAGCTTGGGGTTGGCCAGGGGGCTTTTCTACTATGGCTACACCTTC
cdr3_aa: CASSLGLARGLFYYGYTF